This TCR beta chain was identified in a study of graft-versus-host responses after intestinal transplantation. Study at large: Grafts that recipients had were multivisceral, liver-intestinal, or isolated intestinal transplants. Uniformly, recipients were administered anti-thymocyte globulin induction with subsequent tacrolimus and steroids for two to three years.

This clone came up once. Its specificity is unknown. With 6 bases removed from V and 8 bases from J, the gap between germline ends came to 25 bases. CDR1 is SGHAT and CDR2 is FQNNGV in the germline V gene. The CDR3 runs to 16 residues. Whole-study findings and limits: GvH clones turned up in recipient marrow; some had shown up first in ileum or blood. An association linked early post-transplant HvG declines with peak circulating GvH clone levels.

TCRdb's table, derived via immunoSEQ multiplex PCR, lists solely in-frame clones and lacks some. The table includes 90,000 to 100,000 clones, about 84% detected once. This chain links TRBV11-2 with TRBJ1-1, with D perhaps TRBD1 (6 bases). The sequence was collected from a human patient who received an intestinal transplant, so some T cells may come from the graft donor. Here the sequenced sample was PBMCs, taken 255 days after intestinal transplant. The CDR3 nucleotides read TGTGCCAGCAGATCTACCGCGGCGGACAGTAGAATAGAAGCTTTCTTT. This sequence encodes CASRSTAADSRIEAFF.